This entry lists 29 T cell receptor beta chains sequenced from one sample in a study of Ad26.COV2.S vaccination and SARS-CoV-2 variants. The method was immunoSEQ multiplex PCR; TCRdb's version includes in-frame clones alone and lacks a portion of them. The data show over 400,000 clones, roughly 87% seen once. As to treatment: some 20 received Ad26.COV2.S at low or high dose, single or two shots; roughly five received placebo; per-sample allocation not given. Repertoires come from day 63 after the first vaccine or placebo injection. The sequencing used peripheral blood, collected in a trial of Ad26.COV2.S vaccine versus placebo. These receptors originate from a person aged 18-65 years who received the Ad26.COV2.S COVID-19 vaccine or a placebo.

The chain uses TRBV11-2 and TRBJ2-4; D possibly corresponds to TRBD2 (5 bases). The CDR3 totals 15 residues. Trimming removed 1 base at V and 2 bases at J, with 9 bases between. Germline CDR1 and CDR2: SGHAT and FQNNGV. Written as DNA, the CDR3 is TGTGCCAGCAGCTTAGGTCGCGGGTCCAAAAACATTCAGTACTTC. Translated: CASSLGRGSKNIQYF. Drawing the rest from reference TRBV11-2 and TRBJ2-4, the complete variable domain is EAGVAQSPRYKIIEKRQSVAFWCNPISGHATLYWYQQILGQGPKLLIQFQNNGVVDDSQLPKDRFSAERLKGVDSTLKIQPAKLEDSAVYLCASSLGRGSKNIQYFGAGTRLSVL.

The chain employs TRBV7-2 and TRBJ2-3, with 13 bases matching TRBD2. In germline, CDR1 is SGHTA, CDR2 FQGNSA. There are 16 residues in the CDR3. V trimming: 6 bases; J trimming: 5 bases; junction bases outside the gene matches: 8. The CDR3 reads CASRLPGLAGEDTQYF. CDR3 sequence (DNA): TGTGCCAGCAGATTACCCGGACTAGCGGGAGAAGATACGCAGTATTTT.

This clone was found a few times. The chain couples TRBV11-2 to TRBJ2-1, with 11 bases fitting TRBD2. Germline-derived CDR1 and CDR2 are SGHAT and FQNNGV. The V segment lost 5 bases and the J segment 4 bases; nucleotides outside the gene matches: 7. This CDR3 spans 16 amino acids. DNA for the CDR3: TGTGCCAGCAGCCCTATAGCGGGAGGGGGGTACAATGAGCAGTTCTTC. Its protein is CASSPIAGGGYNEQFF.

This clone was seen only once. The rearrangement joins TRBV5-5 to TRBJ2-7, with 9 nucleotides matching TRBD1. V lost 4 bases to trimming and J lost 0 bases; unmatched junction nucleotides: 8. The CDR3 spans 16 residues. From germline, CDR1 is SGHKS and CDR2 YYEKEE (reference sequence). The CDR3 DNA reads TGTGCCAGCAGCCTCATGACAGGGGGGTTCTCCTACGAGCAGTACTTC. Protein: CASSLMTGGFSYEQYF.

J is TRBJ1-1 and V is TRBV28; no reliable D call. Germline assignment: CDR1 MDHEN and CDR2 SYDVKM. Deletions cut 5 bases from V and 3 bases from J, with 16 bases between. The CDR3 consists of 15 residues. This CDR3 is CASSTGLGRYTEAFF. The CDR3 DNA reads as TGTGCCAGCAGTACCGGCCTTGGTCGATACACTGAAGCTTTCTTT.

The chain's CDR3 is CAWSGTLKLGEQFF. CDR3 DNA sequence: TGTGCCTGGAGTGGGACGCTCAAGCTGGGTGAGCAGTTCTTC. This chain uses TRBV30 with TRBJ2-1; no clear D. Germline CDR1 is GTSNPN and CDR2 is SVGIG (reference sequence). Trimming left V 1 base short and J 9 bases short, with 16 bases between. There are 14 residues in the CDR3.

This chain uses TRBV3-1 (or the pseudogene TRBV3-2) with TRBJ2-7; 10 positions match TRBD2. This CDR3 has 17 amino acids. Germline CDR1 is LGHDT and CDR2 is YNNKEL (reference sequence). V lost 3 bases and J lost 5; bases outside the gene matches: 13. CDR3 DNA sequence: TGTGCCAGCAGCCACGGACTAGCGGCTCCCCCTAAGGACGAGCAGTACTTC. Protein sequence: CASSHGLAAPPKDEQYF.

This rearrangement joins TRBV7-9 to TRBJ1-2; D not certain. Germline loops: CDR1 SEHNR, CDR2 FQNEAQ (reference sequence). Trimming took off 1 base at V and 8 bases at J, with 8 bases between the two ends. This CDR3 is 12 amino acids long. CDR3 loop: CASSLGPGGYTF. In DNA form, the CDR3 reads TGTGCCAGCAGCTTAGGCCCCGGGGGCTACACCTTC.

This clone was recorded only once. The CDR3 loop reads CASSFVEPYEQYF. CDR3 nucleotide sequence: TGTGCCAGCAGCTTTGTGGAACCCTACGAGCAGTACTTC. The chain links TRBV5-6 to TRBJ2-7; unclear D gene. This CDR3 region has 13 residues. The V end lost 2 bases, the J end lost 2 bases, and 8 bases lay between the germline ends. Germline values: CDR1 SGHDT, CDR2 YYEEEE.

The chain carries TRBV10-2 and TRBJ2-3; either TRBD1 or TRBD2 may supply D (5 bases each). V was pared by 4 bases and J by 2 bases, with 13 bases between. Germline CDR1 reads WSHSY; CDR2 reads SAAADI. This CDR3 comprises 15 residues. The DNA of the CDR3 is TGCGCCAGCAGTGGGGGACCTGGGTTCACAGATACGCAGTATTTT. Its translation: CASSGGPGFTDTQYF.

The chain employs TRBV5-1 and TRBJ2-3, with D perhaps matching TRBD2 (6 bases). This CDR3 region has 16 residues. The V end was cut by 0 bases, the J end by 5 bases, with 16 bases between. Looked up from germline, CDR1 is SGHRS and CDR2 is YFSETQ. Written as DNA, the CDR3 is TGCGCCAGCAGCTTGGCAGGGTCACCCGGGGGAGATACGCAGTATTTT. This sequence encodes CASSLAGSPGGDTQYF.

This clone has just one count. The junction does not match germline at one end; this may be a read error. The CDR3 DNA reads as TGTGCCAGCAGTTTAGCGGGAGCCCACTACAATGAGCAGTTCTTC. Its protein is CASSLAGAHYNEQFF. The V call is TRBV13, the J call TRBJ2-1, with 9 bases identical to TRBD2. The length of the CDR3 is 15 residues. Germline V gene data show CDR1 as PRHDT and CDR2 as FYEKMQ (reference sequence).

This chain joins TRBV19 and TRBJ1-6, with TRBD1 as a possible D gene (6 bases). CDR3 size: 17 residues. Germline V gives CDR1 LNHDA, CDR2 SQIVND (reference sequence). The V end lost 7 bases, the J end lost 8 bases, and 24 bases lay between the germline ends. CDR3 sequence: CASTHKGVGQFDSPLHF. CDR3 coding DNA: TGTGCCAGTACCCATAAGGGGGTCGGACAGTTTGATTCACCCCTCCACTTT.

This chain joins TRBV18 and TRBJ2-2; TRBD2 matches 14 bases. The CDR3 extends over 18 amino acids. The V segment lost 3 bases and the J segment 3 bases; nucleotides outside the gene matches: 6. CDR1 and CDR2 from the germline V gene are KGHSH and LQKENI. This CDR3 is CASSPGTSGSSYTGELFF. The CDR3 DNA follows: TGTGCCAGCTCACCCGGGACTAGCGGGAGTAGCTACACCGGGGAGCTGTTTTTT.

This chain links TRBV10-2 with TRBJ1-5, with D tentatively TRBD1 (6 bases). CDR1 and CDR2 from the germline V gene are WSHSY and SAAADI. Trimming took 5 bases from V and 4 from J, leaving 9 bases between them. There are 13 residues in the CDR3. The CDR3 nucleotides read TGCGCCAGCAGTCAGACAGGAAATCAGCCCCAGCATTTT. Its protein is CASSQTGNQPQHF.

The rearrangement links TRBV7-9 to TRBJ2-1, with no clear D. The V gene lost 0 bases and the J gene lost 8 bases, with 11 bases spanning the gap. Germline values: CDR1 SEHNR, CDR2 FQNEAQ (reference sequence). The CDR3 sequence is 14 residues long. CDR3 coding DNA: TGTGCCAGCAGCTTAGCGGCTGGGTACGATGAGCAGTTCTTC. Amino acid sequence: CASSLAAGYDEQFF. Based on the CDR3 plus reference TRBV7-9 and TRBJ2-1, the full variable domain is DTGVSQNPRHKITKRGQNVTFRCDPISEHNRLYWYRQTLGQGPEFLTYFQNEAQLEKSRLLSDRFSAERPKGSFSTLEIQRTEQGDSAMYLCASSLAAGYDEQFFGPGTRLTVL.

The chain uses TRBV5-1 and TRBJ2-7, with unresolved D. CDR1 and CDR2 from the germline V gene are SGHRS and YFSETQ. The CDR3 is 14 amino acids. Trimming removed 0 bases at V and 4 bases at J, with 11 bases between. The CDR3 protein is CASSLDPSAYEQYF. CDR3 in DNA: TGCGCCAGCAGCTTGGACCCGTCGGCTTACGAGCAGTACTTC.

This chain joins TRBV2 and TRBJ2-1; 8 bases map to TRBD2. In germline, CDR1 is SNHLY, CDR2 FYNNEI. The CDR3 runs to 18 residues. The V gene end was trimmed by 3 bases and the J gene end by 4 bases; junction bases not matched to a gene: 14. CDR3 protein: CASSESGVGGRPYNEQFF. The CDR3 nucleotides read TGTGCCAGCAGTGAGAGTGGCGTTGGCGGGAGGCCGTACAATGAGCAGTTCTTC.

V gene TRBV19 combines with J gene TRBJ2-7, with 10 bases fitting TRBD1. Germline V CDR1 and CDR2: LNHDA, SQIVND (reference sequence). The CDR3 has 14 amino acids. The J segment lost 5 bases and the V segment lost 3 bases, leaving 4 bases of the junction unmatched. The chain's CDR3 is CASSIGDRGDEQYF. CDR3 sequence (DNA): TGTGCCAGTAGTATCGGGGACAGGGGAGACGAGCAGTACTTC.

The rearrangement links TRBV6-6 to TRBJ2-3; D unclear. Germline loops: CDR1 MNHNY, CDR2 SVGAGI (reference sequence). CDR3 length: 12 residues. V lost 7 bases and J 3 bases, leaving 8 bases between the germline ends. CDR3 sequence: CASTPGTDTQYF. The DNA for the CDR3 is TGTGCCAGCACCCCTGGTACAGATACGCAGTATTTT.

This clone was found once. The V call is TRBV5-1, the J call TRBJ2-7; no clear D. CDR1 and CDR2 (germline): SGHRS, YFSETQ. The CDR3 has 15 amino acids. V shed 4 bases and J shed 1 base, with 15 bases lying between them. CDR3 coding DNA: TGCGCCAGCAGCCCGATTCCCTCGATTTCCTACGAGCAGTACTTC. It specifies CASSPIPSISYEQYF.

This clone was picked up a small number of times. This chain uses TRBV3-1 (or the pseudogene TRBV3-2) with TRBJ2-7, with TRBD1 as a possible D gene (6 bases). This CDR3 region has 14 residues. Trimming cost V 6 bases and J 3 bases, with 15 bases left between them. Looked up from germline, CDR1 is LGHDT and CDR2 is YNNKEL (reference sequence). CDR3 loop: CASSQTGTLYEQYF. CDR3 DNA sequence: TGTGCCAGCAGTCAAACAGGGACCCTCTACGAGCAGTACTTC.

In DNA, the CDR3 is TGTGCCAGCAGTGGGACTAGCGGGACAACCCAGTACTTC. Amino acids: CASSGTSGTTQYF. The rearrangement joins TRBV2 to TRBJ2-5; TRBD2 matches 12 bases. CDR1 and CDR2 from the germline V gene are SNHLY and FYNNEI. There are 13 residues in the CDR3. V gave up 4 bases and J gave up 8 bases; unmatched junction bases: 2.

This clone was detected only once. This chain joins TRBV6-5 and TRBJ2-5; TRBD1 is a possible D gene (6 bases). Germline assignment: CDR1 MNHEY and CDR2 SVGAGI. The CDR3 is 14 amino acids. Trimming shortened V by 7 bases and J by 5 bases, and 17 bases separated the two germline ends. The CDR3 spells CASTNFRGRETQYF. The CDR3 DNA is TGTGCCAGCACGAACTTCAGGGGTAGGGAGACCCAGTACTTC.

The chain links TRBV11-2 to TRBJ2-1, with TRBD2 matching over 10 bases. V gave up 0 bases and J gave up 0 bases; unmatched junction bases: 5. CDR3 length: 18 residues. CDR1 and CDR2 from the germline V gene are SGHAT and FQNNGV. The CDR3 spells CASSLDSSGSFSYNEQFF. As DNA, the CDR3 is TGTGCCAGCAGCTTAGACTCTAGCGGGAGCTTCTCCTACAATGAGCAGTTCTTC.

The rearrangement uses TRBV3-1 (or the pseudogene TRBV3-2) and TRBJ2-3; TRBD2 matches at 12 bases. Trimming removed 1 base from V and 7 bases from J; junction bases left unmatched: 9. The CDR3 has 17 residues. CDR1 and CDR2 from the germline V gene are LGHDT and YNNKEL (reference sequence). CDR3 sequence: CASSQVSSGRAGNTQYF. In DNA, the CDR3 is TGTGCCAGCAGCCAAGTCTCTAGCGGGAGGGCTGGAAATACGCAGTATTTT.

J is TRBJ1-1 and V is TRBV5-5, with a weak D call TRBD1 (6 bases). The V end lost 0 bases, the J end lost 5 bases, and 8 bases lay between the germline ends. CDR3 length: 13 residues. Germline V lookup: CDR1 SGHKS, CDR2 YYEKEE (reference sequence). The CDR3 is CASSLAGTTEAFF. The CDR3 DNA is TGTGCCAGCAGCTTGGCCGGGACAACTGAAGCTTTCTTT.

The genes are TRBV28 and TRBJ2-5, with D unresolved. V lost 5 bases to trimming and J lost 3 bases, with 13 bases between them. Germline CDR1 and CDR2: MDHEN and SYDVKM. The CDR3 contains 14 residues. The CDR3 loop reads CASSVVLGKETQYF. The CDR3 nucleotides are TGTGCCAGCAGTGTGGTTTTGGGGAAAGAGACCCAGTACTTC. Full variable domain (missing parts from reference TRBV28 and TRBJ2-5): DVKVTQSSRYLVKRTGEKVFLECVQDMDHENMFWYRQDPGLGLRLIYFSYDVKMKEKGDIPEGYSVSREKKERFSLILESASTNQTSMYLCASSVVLGKETQYFGPGTRLLVL.

The chain employs TRBV28 and TRBJ2-2, with 10 nucleotides matching TRBD1. Germline V lookup: CDR1 MDHEN, CDR2 SYDVKM. This CDR3 region has 16 residues. The V and J ends lost 5 bases and 5 bases, in that order; junction bases with no gene match: 8. CDR3 in DNA: TGTGCCAGCAGTGCGGAGGGACAGGGGTGGACCGGGGAGCTGTTTTTT. It yields the protein CASSAEGQGWTGELFF.